These 11 T cell receptor beta chains were sequenced from one sample in a study of T cell repertoires in cytomegalovirus infection. TCRdb fed the reads into MiXCR, producing one record per CDR3 protein. The sample records 200,000 to 300,000 distinct CDR3 sequences, 9.1% being singletons. What was sequenced was PBMCs. All receptors derive from a human donor in good health (CMV status not recorded). Some clones in this sample may be carry-over from other donors' samples.

This clonotype was seen many times. The chain uses TRBV20-1 and TRBJ2-7, with 8 nucleotides matching TRBD2. V dropped 0 bases and J dropped 5; count of bases not matched to a gene: 12. The CDR3 runs to 16 residues. CDR1 is DFQATT, CDR2 SNEGSKA, per germline (reference sequence). The CDR3 here is CSARDPDSGNGNEQYF. The CDR3 coding sequence is TGCAGTGCTAGAGATCCGGATAGCGGGAACGGGAACGAGCAGTACTTC.

V gene TRBV20-1 combines with J gene TRBJ1-4, with D maybe TRBD1 (5 bases). Germline assignment: CDR1 DFQATT and CDR2 SNEGSKA (reference sequence). The germline V and J ends were trimmed by 8 bases and 4 bases, with 17 bases remaining between them. The CDR3 consists of 14 residues. The CDR3 region is CSILPGTVNEKLFF. CDR3 nucleotide sequence: TGCAGTATTCTTCCCGGGACCGTTAATGAAAAACTGTTTTTT.

This clonotype was recorded many times. J is TRBJ2-1 and V is TRBV7-2, with TRBD2 identical over 7 bases. Unmatched junction bases numbered 7, after V lost 6 bases and J lost 2 bases. The germline V gene has CDR1 SGHTA and CDR2 FQGNSA. There are 15 residues in the CDR3. The CDR3 loop reads CASSSGGTPYNEQFF. The CDR3 DNA sequence: TGTGCCAGCAGTTCCGGGGGGACCCCCTACAATGAGCAGTTCTTC.

The chain combines TRBV5-1 with TRBJ2-7; 10 bases map to TRBD2. V lost 4 bases and J lost 5; bases outside the gene matches: 6. This CDR3 region has 14 residues. Germline-derived CDR1 and CDR2 are SGHRS and YFSETQ. CDR3 sequence: CASSGGTSAHEQYF. In DNA form, the CDR3 reads TGCGCCAGCAGCGGCGGGACTAGCGCCCACGAGCAGTACTTC. Supplemented by reference TRBV5-1 and TRBJ2-7, the full variable domain reads KAGVTQTPRYLIKTRGQQVTLSCSPISGHRSVSWYQQTPGQGLQFLFEYFSETQRNKGNFPGRFSGRQFSNSRSEMNVSTLELGDSALYLCASSGGTSAHEQYFGPGTRLTVT.

The V and J genes are TRBV9 and TRBJ2-5; either TRBD1 or TRBD2 may fit D (6 bases each). Germline lookup yields CDR1 SGDLS and CDR2 YYNGEE. This CDR3 is built from 16 residues. The V end lost 4 bases, the J end lost 5 bases, and 21 bases lay between the germline ends. Written as DNA, the CDR3 is TGTGCCAGCAGCCCAGAAGGAGCAGGGGCGGGGGAGACCCAGTACTTC. Amino acids: CASSPEGAGAGETQYF.

The chain has TRBV20-1 and TRBJ1-5; 11 bases line up with TRBD1. The ends lost 5 bases at V and 2 bases at J; junction bases unmatched: 8. The CDR3 sequence is 16 residues long. CDR1 and CDR2 from the germline V gene are DFQATT and SNEGSKA (reference sequence). CDR3 protein: CSASGQGARGNQPQHF. The DNA of the CDR3 is TGCAGTGCTTCTGGACAGGGGGCGCGGGGCAATCAGCCCCAGCATTTT.

The chain joins TRBV18 to TRBJ1-1; a possible D gene is TRBD1 (5 bases). The CDR3 is 13 amino acids. Germline V gene lookup returns CDR1 KGHSH and CDR2 LQKENI. The V and J ends lost 5 bases and 5 bases respectively, with 12 bases between them. The DNA for the CDR3 is TGTGCCAGCTCAGACCACGAGGGGACTGAAGCTTTCTTT. Translation: CASSDHEGTEAFF.

V gene TRBV7-2 combines with J gene TRBJ2-3; D perhaps matches TRBD2 (6 bases). The length of the CDR3 is 15 residues. Per the germline V gene, CDR1 is SGHTA and CDR2 is FQGNSA. Trimming stripped 4 bases from V and 5 bases from J, with 16 bases between. Here the CDR3 reads CASSSLSGLVDTQYF. Written as DNA, the CDR3 is TGTGCCAGCAGCTCCTTATCGGGACTGGTAGATACGCAGTATTTT.

The genes are TRBV7-2 and TRBJ2-2; no reliable D call. The ends were cut back, 6 bases at V and 0 bases at J, with 14 bases in the middle. Germline V CDR1 and CDR2: SGHTA, FQGNSA. This CDR3 spans 16 amino acids. CDR3 coding DNA: TGTGCCAGCAGACTCTCCTCGGCGTCGAACACCGGGGAGCTGTTTTTT. This translates into CASRLSSASNTGELFF.

This chain links TRBV7-2 with TRBJ2-1, with no clear D. V lost 3 bases and J 5 bases, leaving 11 bases between the germline ends. Germline V gene lookup returns CDR1 SGHTA and CDR2 FQGNSA. The CDR3 sequence is 14 residues long. CDR3 sequence reads: CASSFRYGNNEQFF. CDR3 nucleotide sequence: TGTGCCAGCAGCTTCCGTTATGGAAACAATGAGCAGTTCTTC.

The chain is built from TRBV5-5 and TRBJ2-2, with 10 bases that match TRBD2. The CDR3 spans 18 residues. With 2 bases clipped from V and 0 bases from J, the junction kept 7 bases outside the gene matches. Germline-derived CDR1 and CDR2 are SGHKS and YYEKEE (reference sequence). CDR3 in DNA: TGTGCCAGCAGCTTCGGTATAGCGGGGGGCACGAACACCGGGGAGCTGTTTTTT. Translation: CASSFGIAGGTNTGELFF. Variable domain in full (rest from reference TRBV5-5 and TRBJ2-2): DAGVTQSPTHLIKTRGQQVTLRCSPISGHKSVSWYQQVLGQGPQFIFQYYEKEERGRGNFPDRFSARQFPNYSSELNVNALLLGDSALYLCASSFGIAGGTNTGELFFGEGSRLTVL.